The 17 T cell receptor beta chains below all came from one sample that was sequenced in a study of T cells in Graves' hyperthyroidism and ophthalmopathy. Amplification of TCR beta CDR3 regions was performed using RNA transcripts as template. The TCR CDR3 was amplified in a first-round RT-PCR using the HTBI primer set. Via MiXCR, TCRdb re-called the multiplex PCR reads, giving one row per CDR3 protein. The repertoire holds roughly 530,000 distinct CDR3 sequences, approximately 17% seen once, with 15% to 20% in the top ten. The sequencing sample was made of blood. The origin of the receptors is a woman aged 18-29 years with Graves' ophthalmopathy.

CDR3 nucleotide sequence: TGTGCCAGCAGCGTAGATGGCGGGGAGACTAGCACAGATACGCAGTATTTT. Amino acid sequence: CASSVDGGETSTDTQYF. The V call is TRBV9, the J call TRBJ2-3, with TRBD2 as a possible D gene (6 bases). CDR1 and CDR2 from the germline V gene are SGDLS and YYNGEE. Trimming left V 0 bases short and J 0 bases short, with 14 bases between. The CDR3 is 17 amino acids. The variable domain in full, completed from reference TRBV9 and TRBJ2-3, reads DSGVTQTPKHLITATGQRVTLRCSPRSGDLSVYWYQQSLDQGLQFLIQYYNGEERAKGNILERFSAQQFPDLHSELNLSSLELGDSALYFCASSVDGGETSTDTQYFGPGTRLTVL.

The table lists this clonotype with a few counts. The rearrangement uses TRBV6-1 and TRBJ2-2, with D possibly TRBD1 on 6 matching bases. This CDR3 is built from 16 residues. The V and J ends lost 1 base and 0 bases respectively, with 9 bases between them. Germline V CDR1 and CDR2: MNHNS, SASEGT. The CDR3 reads CASSEDRTANTGELFF. The CDR3 DNA sequence: TGTGCCAGCAGTGAAGACAGGACAGCGAACACCGGGGAGCTGTTTTTT.

This clonotype has ten or more counts. This chain joins TRBV20-1 and TRBJ2-3; 10 positions agree with TRBD2. From germline, CDR1 is DFQATT and CDR2 SNEGSKA (reference sequence). The CDR3 covers 17 residues. Trimming at V came to 0 bases and at J to 1 base, leaving 7 bases not matched to a gene. CDR3 residues: CSARDLAGDYRTDTQYF. The CDR3 DNA reads TGCAGTGCTAGAGATCTAGCGGGAGATTACCGCACAGATACGCAGTATTTT.

This clonotype came up many times. V is TRBV30 and J is TRBJ1-1; the D is unclear. Trimming pared 4 bases from V and 1 base from J, leaving 10 bases between. From germline, CDR1 is GTSNPN and CDR2 SVGIG (reference sequence). The CDR3 extends over 13 amino acids. In DNA form, the CDR3 reads TGTGCCTGGACCGCGGCCGGGAACACTGAAGCTTTCTTT. Translation: CAWTAAGNTEAFF. The entire variable domain, with the rest obtained from reference TRBV30 and TRBJ1-1, is as follows: SQTIHQWPATLVQPVGSPLSLECTVEGTSNPNLYWYRQAAGRGLQLLFYSVGIGQISSEVPQNLSASRPQDRQFILSSKKLLLSDSGFYLCAWTAAGNTEAFFGQGTRLTVV.

This clonotype was detected many times. This chain uses TRBV28 with TRBJ1-2; 9 bases fit TRBD1. There are 16 residues in the CDR3. The V gene's germline CDR1 is MDHEN and CDR2 SYDVKM. J gave up 5 bases and V 3 bases, and 10 bases lay outside the gene matches. The CDR3 protein is CASSFEDSGQGYGYTF. CDR3 DNA sequence: TGTGCCAGCAGTTTTGAGGACTCGGGACAGGGATATGGCTACACCTTC.

This clonotype occurred many times. J is TRBJ2-1 and V is TRBV2; 8 bases align to TRBD2. Germline CDR1 and CDR2: SNHLY and FYNNEI. The length of the CDR3 is 15 residues. Losses at the gene ends were 6 bases for V and 9 bases for J; bases not matched to a gene: 13. The CDR3 loop reads CASSQSGSHVGEQFF. CDR3 DNA sequence: TGTGCCAGCAGCCAAAGCGGGAGCCACGTTGGTGAGCAGTTCTTC.

This clonotype has a count of ten or more. The V call is TRBV7-2, the J call TRBJ2-7; D is unresolved. V lost 1 base to trimming and J lost 3 bases, with 4 bases between them. Looked up from germline, CDR1 is SGHTA and CDR2 is FQGNSA. CDR3 size: 12 residues. CDR3 residues: CASSLGYYEQYF. The DNA of the CDR3 is TGTGCCAGCAGCTTAGGATACTACGAGCAGTACTTC.

In its sample, this clonotype was seen many times. This sequence joins TRBV3-1 and TRBJ2-7; the D is unclear. V was pared by 4 bases and J by 4 bases, with 11 bases between. The germline V gene encodes CDR1 LGHDT and CDR2 YNNKEL (reference sequence). The CDR3 sequence is 13 residues long. Here the CDR3 DNA reads TGTGCCAGCAGCCCCCGGCAGGAATACGAGCAGTACTTC. Encoded protein: CASSPRQEYEQYF.

This clonotype was detected ten times or more. This chain links TRBV6-2 or TRBV6-3 with TRBJ2-1, with D perhaps matching TRBD1 (7 bases). Germline CDR1 and CDR2: MNHEY and SVGEGT. The ends were cut back, 5 bases at V and 4 bases at J, with 21 bases in the middle. The CDR3 is 17 amino acids. CDR3: CASSREWLGGAYNEQFF. The CDR3 DNA follows: TGTGCCAGCAGTCGGGAGTGGTTAGGGGGCGCTTACAATGAGCAGTTCTTC.

About this clonotype itself: A much larger clone differs by one base, so this may be a read error. The V call is TRBV11-2, the J call TRBJ2-5; D uncertain. Germline-derived CDR1 and CDR2 are SGHAT and FQNNGV. The CDR3 consists of 12 residues. In DNA, the CDR3 is TGTGCCGGCAGCTTAGATAGGCAGACCCAGTACTTC. Amino acids: CAGSLDRQTQYF.

This clonotype was seen more than once but under ten times. This chain joins TRBV5-6 and TRBJ2-2, with D perhaps being TRBD1 or TRBD2 (5 bases each). The CDR3 length is 16 residues. Looked up from germline, CDR1 is SGHDT and CDR2 is YYEEEE. Between the trimmed V and J ends, which lost 3 bases and 4 bases, there was a span of 16 bases. The CDR3: CASSSLPGRSTGELFF. The CDR3 bases are TGTGCCAGCAGCTCCCTCCCGGGACGGAGCACCGGGGAGCTGTTTTTT.

V is TRBV7-8 and J is TRBJ2-2, with a tentative D call TRBD2 (6 bases). Trimming pared 5 bases from V and 3 bases from J, leaving 22 bases between. Germline V gene sequence: CDR1 SGHVS, CDR2 FQNEAQ. The CDR3 is made up of 18 amino acids. The CDR3: CASSPILGGRADTGELFF. The CDR3 nucleotides are TGTGCCAGCAGCCCGATCTTGGGAGGACGGGCCGACACCGGGGAGCTGTTTTTT.

At least ten counts were recorded for this clonotype. This sequence joins TRBV28 and TRBJ1-1; no clear D gene. Per germline, CDR1 MDHEN and CDR2 SYDVKM. This CDR3 has 14 residues. The germline V and J ends were trimmed by 3 bases and 1 base, with 9 bases remaining between them. The CDR3 reads CASSLLGSNTEAFF. CDR3 nucleotides: TGTGCCAGCAGTTTGTTGGGATCGAACACTGAAGCTTTCTTT. Variable domain in full (rest from reference TRBV28 and TRBJ1-1): DVKVTQSSRYLVKRTGEKVFLECVQDMDHENMFWYRQDPGLGLRLIYFSYDVKMKEKGDIPEGYSVSREKKERFSLILESASTNQTSMYLCASSLLGSNTEAFFGQGTRLTVV.

CDR3 region: CASSSFKGARSYNEQFF. The CDR3, as DNA: TGTGCCAGCAGTTCGTTCAAGGGGGCGCGGTCCTACAATGAGCAGTTCTTC. The rearrangement uses TRBV6-1 and TRBJ2-1; 7 bases fit TRBD1. V dropped 5 bases and J dropped 1; count of bases not matched to a gene: 11. The CDR3 runs 17 residues. Per germline, CDR1 MNHNS and CDR2 SASEGT.

The sample holds a few counts of this clonotype. The rearrangement joins TRBV6-1 to TRBJ2-7; possibly TRBD2 for D (6 bases). This CDR3 comprises 12 residues. CDR1 and CDR2 from the germline V gene are MNHNS and SASEGT. The ends were cut back, 3 bases at V and 7 bases at J, with 10 bases in the middle. The CDR3, as DNA: TGTGCCAGCAGTGACGGAGGGTTTGAGCAGTACTTC. Residues: CASSDGGFEQYF.

A word on this clonotype: This sequence may be a read error, since a much larger clone differs from it by one base. The V call is TRBV27, the J call TRBJ1-1; D uncertain. The CDR3 consists of 15 residues. Trimming stripped 4 bases from V and 0 bases from J, with 12 bases between. Germline CDR1 reads MNHEY; CDR2 reads SMNVEV (reference sequence). The CDR3 bases are TGTGCCAGCAGTTCATCGTTAAACCTGAACACTGAAGCTTTCTTT. Its translation is CASSSSLNLNTEAFF.

This clonotype appeared many times. The chain carries TRBV3-1 and TRBJ1-1; D not certain. V gave up 0 bases and J gave up 1 base, with 9 bases separating them. The CDR3 has 15 amino acids. Looked up from germline, CDR1 is LGHDT and CDR2 is YNNKEL (reference sequence). CDR3 sequence: CASSQEGKSNTEAFF. The CDR3 DNA reads TGTGCCAGCAGCCAAGAGGGAAAGTCGAACACTGAAGCTTTCTTT.